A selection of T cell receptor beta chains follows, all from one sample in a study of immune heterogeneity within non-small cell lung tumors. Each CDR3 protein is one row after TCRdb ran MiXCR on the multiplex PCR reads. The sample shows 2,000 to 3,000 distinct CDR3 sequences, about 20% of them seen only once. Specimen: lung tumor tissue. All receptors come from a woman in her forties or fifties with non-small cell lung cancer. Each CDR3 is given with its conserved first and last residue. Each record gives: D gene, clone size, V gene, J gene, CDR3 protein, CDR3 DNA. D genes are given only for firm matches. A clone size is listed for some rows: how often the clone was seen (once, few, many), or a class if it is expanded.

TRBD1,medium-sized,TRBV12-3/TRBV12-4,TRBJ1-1,CASSLKTGGLDTEAFF,TGTGCCAGCAGTCTAAAGACAGGGGGTTTGGACACTGAAGCTTTCTTT
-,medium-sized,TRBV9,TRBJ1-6,CASSEQGGNSPLHF,TGTGCCAGCAGCGAGCAGGGTGGCAATTCACCCCTCCACTTT
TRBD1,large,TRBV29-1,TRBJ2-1,CSVRQGGNEQFF,TGCAGCGTGCGACAGGGGGGCAATGAGCAGTTCTTC
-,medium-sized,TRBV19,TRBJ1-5,CASSIPMQEQPQHF,TGTGCCAGTAGTATCCCGATGCAAGAGCAGCCCCAGCATTTT
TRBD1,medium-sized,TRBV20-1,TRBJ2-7,CSAPPQGARYYEQYF,TGCAGTGCGCCCCCACAGGGGGCGAGATACTACGAGCAGTACTTC
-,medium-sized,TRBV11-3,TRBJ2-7,CASSLDPGYEQYF,TGTGCCAGCAGCTTAGATCCAGGGTACGAGCAGTACTTC
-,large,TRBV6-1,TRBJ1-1,CASSADTGKNTEAFF,TGTGCCAGCAGTGCGGACACCGGGAAGAACACTGAAGCTTTCTTT
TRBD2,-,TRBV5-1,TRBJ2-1,CASSPQGAGGPRVNNEQFF,TGCGCCAGCAGTCCTCAGGGAGCGGGAGGGCCCAGGGTTAACAATGAGCAGTTCTTC
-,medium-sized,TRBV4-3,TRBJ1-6,CASSVLDYNSPLHF,TGCGCCAGCAGCGTGCTCGACTATAATTCACCCCTCCACTTT
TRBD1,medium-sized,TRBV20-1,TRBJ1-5,CSARKGAGNQPQHF,TGCAGTGCTAGAAAGGGGGCAGGCAATCAGCCCCAGCATTTT
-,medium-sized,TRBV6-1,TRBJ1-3,CASSPRSSFFSGNTIYF,TGTGCCAGCAGCCCCCGCTCGTCCTTCTTCTCTGGAAACACCATATATTTT
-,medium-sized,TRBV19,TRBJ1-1,CASASWDGENTEAFF,TGTGCCAGTGCCTCCTGGGACGGGGAAAACACTGAAGCTTTCTTT
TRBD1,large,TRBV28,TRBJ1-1,CASSLIYGTGGNTEAFF,TGTGCCAGCAGTTTAATTTACGGGACAGGGGGGAACACTGAAGCTTTCTTT
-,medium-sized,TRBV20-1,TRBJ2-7,CSARSRDPGGMEQYF,TGCAGTGCTAGATCACGGGACCCCGGAGGGATGGAGCAGTACTTC
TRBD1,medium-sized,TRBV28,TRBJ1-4,CASSLPGTGRVGKLFF,TGTGCCAGCAGTTTACCCGGGACAGGGCGCGTGGGAAAACTGTTTTTT
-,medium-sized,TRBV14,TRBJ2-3,CASSQGGGSDTQYF,TGTGCCAGCAGCCAAGGGGGAGGATCAGATACGCAGTATTTT
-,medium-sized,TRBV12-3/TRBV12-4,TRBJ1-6,CASSFGDSYNSPLHF,TGTGCCAGCAGTTTTGGGGACTCCTATAATTCACCCCTCCACTTT
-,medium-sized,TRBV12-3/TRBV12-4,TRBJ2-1,CASFRPGRNEQFF,TGTGCCAGCTTTAGACCCGGACGGAATGAGCAGTTCTTC
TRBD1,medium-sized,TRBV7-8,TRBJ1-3,CASSNSQGARAPSGNTIYF,TGTGCCAGCAGCAACTCACAGGGGGCGCGGGCACCCTCTGGAAACACCATATATTTT
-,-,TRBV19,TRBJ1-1,CASSPRTETDEAFF,TGTGCCAGTAGTCCCAGGACAGAAACAGATGAAGCTTTCTTT
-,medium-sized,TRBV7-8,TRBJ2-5,CASSSVGTFQETQYF,TGTGCCAGCAGCTCTGTGGGGACATTTCAGGAGACCCAGTACTTC
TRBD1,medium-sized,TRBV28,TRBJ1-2,CASSTTGIGYTF,TGTGCCAGCAGCACGACAGGGATTGGCTACACCTTC
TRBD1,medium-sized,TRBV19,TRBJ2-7,CASAHLPGTGAHEQYF,TGTGCCAGTGCACACCTCCCCGGGACAGGTGCCCACGAGCAGTACTTC
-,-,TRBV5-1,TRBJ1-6,CASSSGGGTTSSVHF,TGCGCCAGCAGCTCCGGGGGAGGGACCACTTCATCCGTCCACTTT
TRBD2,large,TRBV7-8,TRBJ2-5,CASSLAAGGETQYF,TGTGCCAGCAGCTTAGCGGCGGGGGGCGAGACCCAGTACTTC
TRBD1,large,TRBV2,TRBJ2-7,CASRSGTGVGEQYF,TGTGCCAGCAGGTCCGGGACAGGGGTGGGCGAGCAGTACTTC